This note documents a single T cell receptor (beta chain) sequence. Both subsets, CD45RA+ naive and CD45RA-negative memory, were split from the CD4+ cells. The data derive from a study of shared clonotypes between healthy human individuals. The germline V gene encodes CDR1 SGHRS and CDR2 YFSETQ. The CDR3 contains 15 residues. Germline trimming cut 4 bases from V and 1 base from J; bases unmatched to any gene: 6. Clones were read by immunoSEQ multiplex PCR, and TCRdb kept only the in-frame ones, dropping some. In the table there are 2 million to 3 million clones, around 90% of which are singletons. The chain carries TRBV5-1 and TRBJ1-2, with 8 bases identical to TRBD1. The source of this sequence is a man between 18 and 35 years old in good health. Sequences were obtained from naive CD4+ T cells sorted from blood. The subset is: CD45RA+ positively selected. This chain's CDR3 is CASSPGTGFNYGYTF. In DNA form, the CDR3 reads TGCGCCAGCAGCCCGGGGACAGGCTTTAACTATGGCTACACCTTC.